The 30 T cell receptor beta chains below all came from one sample that was sequenced in a study of spatial heterogeneity in lung cancer (dated by TCRdb to the late 2010s). What the research found in general, with its limitations: The number of expanded intratumoral alpha and beta TCRs correlated with the tumor nonsynonymous mutation count.

Library preparation was by 5' RACE. Sequenced on a NextSeq 500. Through fastp at Q25 and MiXCR, TCRdb rebuilt clones from the public reads, retaining in-frame beta chains. Here each entry gathers all rows of one CDR3 protein and keeps the most common genes and DNA. The sample records almost 9,500 distinct CDR3 sequences, approximately 6% of which are singletons. The ten most abundant clones make up 25% to 30% of the sample. Their recognized antigens are unknown. The time point label here, explained by the study, means: sample taken at primary tumor resection. This specimen consisted of lung tumor tissue, obtained at surgery. These TCRs come from a male donor with early-stage non-small cell lung cancer.

In its sample, this clonotype was seen a few times. This rearrangement joins TRBV7-2 to TRBJ2-4; D possibly corresponds to TRBD1 (7 bases). Germline-derived CDR1 and CDR2 are SGHTA and FQGNSA. With 5 bases removed from V and 6 bases from J, the gap between germline ends came to 20 bases. This CDR3 is 16 amino acids long. Here the CDR3 DNA reads TGTGCCAGCAGCCTTAGCGGCAGGGGGGTCGGAAACATTCAGTACTTC. Amino acids: CASSLSGRGVGNIQYF.

Ten or more counts support this clonotype. This chain connects TRBV4-3 to TRBJ1-5; D not certain. CDR3 length: 13 residues. Deletions cut 6 bases from V and 4 bases from J, with 10 bases between. Germline CDR1 is LGHNA and CDR2 is YSLEER. CDR3 in DNA: TGCGCCAGCAGTACGGCACTGAATCAGCCCCAGCATTTT. It codes for CASSTALNQPQHF.

In its sample, this clonotype is medium-sized. The chain joins TRBV11-2 to TRBJ1-1, with a weak D call TRBD1 (6 bases). Trimming took off 5 bases at V and 4 bases at J, with 11 bases between the two ends. In germline, CDR1 is SGHAT, CDR2 FQNNGV. The CDR3 totals 13 residues. The CDR3 DNA is TGTGCCAGCAGCCTAGGGACAATCACTGAAGCTTTCTTT. Translated: CASSLGTITEAFF.

This clonotype has a count of ten or more. The chain employs TRBV10-3 and TRBJ2-7; 9 bases map to TRBD1. Per germline, CDR1 ENHRY and CDR2 SYGVKD. CDR3 size: 14 residues. With 7 bases clipped from V and 3 bases from J, the junction kept 7 bases outside the gene matches. The CDR3, as DNA: TGTGCCATCAAGCAAACAGGGGGCTTCTACGAGCAGTACTTC. Residues: CAIKQTGGFYEQYF.

This clonotype is judged large (0.1 to 1%). The genes are TRBV30 and TRBJ2-7; D gene ambiguous. This CDR3 spans 13 amino acids. Looked up from germline, CDR1 is GTSNPN and CDR2 is SVGIG (reference sequence). V dropped 7 bases and J dropped 3 bases, with 16 bases sitting between them. In DNA, the CDR3 is TGTGCCTACAAAGAAAAAAGTAACTACGAGCAGTACTTC. Its protein product is CAYKEKSNYEQYF.

This clonotype was counted many times. The chain recombines TRBV27 with TRBJ2-3; D gene ambiguous. Germline CDR1 MNHEY, CDR2 SMNVEV (reference sequence). V was shortened by 1 base and J by 2 bases, with 4 bases between the two germline ends. This CDR3 has 13 amino acids. CDR3 sequence (DNA): TGTGCCAGCAGTTTATTCCCCACAGATACGCAGTATTTT. It translates to CASSLFPTDTQYF.

Ten or more counts support this clonotype. V gene TRBV20-1 combines with J gene TRBJ2-3; TRBD2 agrees at 7 bases. Germline trimming cut 4 bases from V and 1 base from J; bases unmatched to any gene: 2. From germline, CDR1 is DFQATT and CDR2 SNEGSKA (reference sequence). The CDR3 sequence is 13 residues long. CDR3 in amino acids: CSATAGRTDTQYF. CDR3 sequence (DNA): TGCAGTGCTACAGCGGGGCGCACAGATACGCAGTATTTT.

This clonotype was recorded at least ten times. The chain joins TRBV9 to TRBJ1-3; D gene uncertain. The CDR3 is made up of 13 amino acids. Trimming removed 7 bases at V and 1 base at J, with 9 bases between. CDR1 is SGDLS and CDR2 is YYNGEE in the germline V gene. The CDR3 DNA reads TGTGCCAGCGGGGAAACATCTGGAAACACCATATATTTT. This translates into CASGETSGNTIYF.

This clonotype rates as medium-sized (0.01 to 0.1%). The genes are TRBV28 and TRBJ2-7; TRBD1 is a possible D gene (6 bases). Per the germline V gene, CDR1 is MDHEN and CDR2 is SYDVKM. V shed 8 bases and J shed 6 bases, with 20 bases lying between them. This CDR3 spans 14 amino acids. The CDR3 nucleotides are TGTGCCAGCCAATCTCCCGGCCAAGGGGGCGAGCAGTACTTC. It is translated as CASQSPGQGGEQYF.

This clonotype was detected many times. The chain links TRBV2 to TRBJ1-4, with 10 bases fitting TRBD1. Looked up from germline, CDR1 is SNHLY and CDR2 is FYNNEI. J was trimmed by 8 bases and V by 8 bases; bases with no gene match: 5. The CDR3 has 13 residues. This CDR3 reads CASSGTGEEKLFF. CDR3 in DNA: TGTGCCAGCTCCGGGACAGGGGAAGAAAAACTGTTTTTT.

This clonotype rates as medium-sized (0.01 to 0.1%). This chain joins TRBV7-9 and TRBJ2-7, with unresolved D. Germline V gene sequence: CDR1 SEHNR, CDR2 FQNEAQ (reference sequence). Trimming took off 2 bases at V and 3 bases at J, with 11 bases between the two ends. This CDR3 has 14 amino acids. The CDR3 here is CASSLTARSYEQYF. CDR3 nucleotides: TGTGCCAGCAGCTTAACGGCCAGGAGCTACGAGCAGTACTTC.

This clonotype was observed a few times. This sequence joins TRBV19 and TRBJ2-7; the match to TRBD2 covers 11 bases. The V gene end was trimmed by 4 bases and the J gene end by 2 bases; junction bases not matched to a gene: 1. This CDR3 is built from 14 residues. Germline lookup yields CDR1 LNHDA and CDR2 SQIVND (reference sequence). The chain's CDR3 is CASSTTSGAYEQYF. The CDR3, as DNA: TGTGCCAGTAGTACGACTAGCGGGGCCTACGAGCAGTACTTC.

The chain combines TRBV12-5 with TRBJ2-2; D might be TRBD1 (5 bases). This CDR3 has 15 residues. V lost 6 bases and J lost 2, with 13 bases in between. The germline V gene encodes CDR1 LGHNT and CDR2 FRNRAP. CDR3 nucleotides: TGTGCTAGTGGCGATGGACAAGTAAACACCGGGGAGCTGTTTTTT. Its translation is CASGDGQVNTGELFF. The full variable domain, in which reference TRBV12-5 and TRBJ2-2 provide the parts outside the CDR3, is DARVTQTPRHKVTEMGQEVTMRCQPILGHNTVFWYRQTMMQGLELLAYFRNRAPLDDSGMPKDRFSAEMPDATLATLKIQPSEPRDSAVYFCASGDGQVNTGELFFGEGSRLTVL.

This clonotype was counted at least ten times. V gene TRBV30 combines with J gene TRBJ1-3; D ambiguous. This CDR3 spans 11 amino acids. Germline CDR1 is GTSNPN and CDR2 is SVGIG (reference sequence). The V gene lost 1 base and the J gene lost 4 bases, with 2 bases spanning the gap. The CDR3 DNA follows: TGTGCCTGGAGTGGGGGAAACACCATATATTTT. Translation: CAWSGGNTIYF.

This clonotype was found many times. The chain joins TRBV4-1 to TRBJ2-3, with D unresolved. V was pared by 1 base and J by 6 bases, with 8 bases between. The V gene's germline CDR1 is MGHRA and CDR2 YSYEKL. This CDR3 is 13 amino acids long. Here the CDR3 DNA reads TGCGCCAGCAGCCAAGTTAATAGGGATACGCAGTATTTT. The encoded protein is CASSQVNRDTQYF.

CDR3 in DNA: TGTGCCATCACGAGAAGGAGCTCTGGGGCCAACGTCCTGACTTTC. Translating gives CAITRRSSGANVLTF. The chain carries TRBV2 and TRBJ2-6; D is unclear. Per the germline V gene, CDR1 is SNHLY and CDR2 is FYNNEI. The CDR3 extends over 15 amino acids. V lost 10 bases and J lost 0, with 13 bases in between.

V is TRBV3-1 and J is TRBJ2-4, with D perhaps TRBD2 (5 bases). With 3 bases removed from V and 1 base from J, the gap between germline ends came to 13 bases. CDR3 length equals 16 residues. CDR1 and CDR2 (germline): LGHDT, YNNKEL (reference sequence). Here the CDR3 DNA reads TGTGCCAGCAGCCATCCGGGAACTTCGGCCAAAAACATTCAGTACTTC. Amino acids: CASSHPGTSAKNIQYF.

This clonotype showed up many times. The V gene is TRBV20-1, the J gene TRBJ1-4; maybe TRBD1 (5 bases). Trimming removed 5 bases at V and 8 bases at J, with 21 bases between. CDR1 DFQATT and CDR2 SNEGSKA come from the germline V gene (reference sequence). The CDR3 consists of 15 residues. CDR3 in amino acids: CSAVWRGTVREKLFF. Here the CDR3 DNA reads TGCAGTGCTGTCTGGAGGGGCACCGTCAGGGAAAAACTGTTTTTT.

This clonotype has just a few counts. The chain has TRBV7-2 and TRBJ2-1, with 11 bases lining up with TRBD2. Trimming took 5 bases from V and 5 from J; bases not matched to a gene: 11. The V gene's germline CDR1 is SGHTA and CDR2 FQGNSA. The CDR3 consists of 17 residues. The DNA for the CDR3 is TGTGCCAGCAGCCCAGTCTCGGGACTAGCGGTGGACAATGAGCAGTTCTTC. This codes for CASSPVSGLAVDNEQFF.

This clonotype turned up a few times. This chain connects TRBV6-4 to TRBJ2-3, with D possibly being TRBD1 or TRBD2 (5 bases each). Trimming pared 6 bases from V and 5 bases from J, leaving 15 bases between. The CDR3 runs 14 residues. Germline CDR1 MRHNA, CDR2 SNTAGT. CDR3: CASSTGTDGDTQYF. In DNA form, the CDR3 reads TGTGCCAGCAGCACCGGGACCGACGGAGATACGCAGTATTTT.

In its sample, this clonotype was seen many times. The chain links TRBV19 to TRBJ1-1; maybe TRBD1 (5 bases). The CDR3 covers 13 residues. V lost 5 bases, J lost 6 bases, and 13 bases lay in between. Germline loops: CDR1 LNHDA, CDR2 SQIVND (reference sequence). The CDR3 reads CASSAWDRPEAFF. In DNA, the CDR3 is TGTGCCAGTAGTGCATGGGACCGACCTGAAGCTTTCTTT.

J is TRBJ2-5 and V is TRBV7-2, with 7 bases identical to TRBD2. The V and J ends lost 5 bases and 7 bases, in that order; junction bases with no gene match: 16. CDR3 length: 16 residues. Germline V gene data show CDR1 as SGHTA and CDR2 as FQGNSA. CDR3 in DNA: TGTGCCAGCAGCACTACAAGCGGGGCCCCGGGGGGGACCCAGTACTTC. Encoded protein: CASSTTSGAPGGTQYF. The full variable domain, completed using reference TRBV7-2 and TRBJ2-5, is GAGVSQSPSNKVTEKGKDVELRCDPISGHTALYWYRQSLGQGLEFLIYFQGNSAPDKSGLPSDRFSAERTGGSVSTLTIQRTQQEDSAVYLCASSTTSGAPGGTQYFGPGTRLLVL.

A few counts support this clonotype. The V call is TRBV10-3, the J call TRBJ2-5, with D possibly matching TRBD2 (7 bases). The CDR3 length is 16 residues. V lost 2 bases and J lost 2, with 15 bases in between. Germline V gene sequence: CDR1 ENHRY, CDR2 SYGVKD. For the CDR3, the DNA is TGTGCCATCAGTGAGCGGGGCGGGGGCCGTCAAGAGACCCAGTACTTC. It codes for CAISERGGGRQETQYF.

This clonotype was counted many times. This sequence joins TRBV5-4 and TRBJ2-2; no clear D. Germline values: CDR1 SGHNT, CDR2 YYREEE (reference sequence). Trimming took 0 bases from V and 0 from J, leaving 6 bases between them. This CDR3 contains 15 residues. The CDR3 nucleotides are TGTGCCAGCAGCTTGGGACCTACGAACACCGGGGAGCTGTTTTTT. The encoded protein is CASSLGPTNTGELFF.

Ten or more counts support this clonotype. The rearrangement links TRBV24-1 to TRBJ2-1; 8 bases align to TRBD1. The germline V gene encodes CDR1 KGHDR and CDR2 SFDVKD. With V trimmed by 3 bases and J by 6 bases, 9 bases remained unmatched. The CDR3 extends over 16 amino acids. DNA for the CDR3: TGTGCCACCAGTGATAGGGGGACAGGTATAACCAATGAGCAGTTCTTC. This sequence encodes CATSDRGTGITNEQFF.

This clonotype was seen many times. This rearrangement joins TRBV7-2 to TRBJ2-7; TRBD2 matches 9 bases. V trimming: 5 bases; J trimming: 2 bases; junction bases outside the gene matches: 10. This CDR3 region has 16 residues. Germline CDR1 is SGHTA and CDR2 is FQGNSA. Written as DNA, the CDR3 is TGTGCCAGCAGCCAAAGCGGGGGGTATAATCCCTACGAGCAGTACTTC. Translation: CASSQSGGYNPYEQYF.

The gene calls are TRBV2 and TRBJ2-1; 7 nucleotides match TRBD2. After removal of 4 bases from V and 0 bases from J, the junction contained 6 bases not matched to a gene. The germline V gene has CDR1 SNHLY and CDR2 FYNNEI. CDR3 length: 16 amino acids. CDR3 DNA sequence: TGTGCCAGCAGTGGCGTCCGGGAGGCCTCCTACAATGAGCAGTTCTTC. It codes for CASSGVREASYNEQFF.

By its share, this clonotype is medium-sized. The chain employs TRBV7-2 and TRBJ1-6; D is unresolved. This CDR3 has 15 residues. V was pared by 2 bases and J by 0 bases, with 5 bases between. The germline gives CDR1 SGHTA, CDR2 FQGNSA. DNA for the CDR3: TGTGCCAGCAGCTTACAGAGCTCCTATAATTCACCCCTCCACTTT. This gives the protein CASSLQSSYNSPLHF.

In its sample, this clonotype was seen many times. This rearrangement joins TRBV7-2 to TRBJ1-2; D might be TRBD1 (6 bases). CDR1 SGHTA and CDR2 FQGNSA come from the germline V gene. Trimming stripped 6 bases from V and 7 bases from J, with 12 bases between. This CDR3 contains 12 residues. The CDR3 loop is CASRLQGFGYTF. The CDR3 DNA reads TGTGCCAGCAGATTACAGGGATTTGGCTACACCTTC. Full variable domain (outside the CDR3, taken from reference TRBV7-2 and TRBJ1-2): GAGVSQSPSNKVTEKGKDVELRCDPISGHTALYWYRQSLGQGLEFLIYFQGNSAPDKSGLPSDRFSAERTGGSVSTLTIQRTQQEDSAVYLCASRLQGFGYTFGSGTRLTVV.

This clonotype is medium-sized. This chain uses TRBV4-1 with TRBJ1-6, with TRBD1 identical over 7 bases. CDR1 and CDR2 (germline): MGHRA, YSYEKL. The V gene end was trimmed by 4 bases and the J gene end by 2 bases; junction bases not matched to a gene: 2. The CDR3 spans 15 residues. In DNA form, the CDR3 reads TGCGCCAGCAGCCCAGGGGGAGCCTATAATTCACCCCTCCACTTT. Its translation is CASSPGGAYNSPLHF.